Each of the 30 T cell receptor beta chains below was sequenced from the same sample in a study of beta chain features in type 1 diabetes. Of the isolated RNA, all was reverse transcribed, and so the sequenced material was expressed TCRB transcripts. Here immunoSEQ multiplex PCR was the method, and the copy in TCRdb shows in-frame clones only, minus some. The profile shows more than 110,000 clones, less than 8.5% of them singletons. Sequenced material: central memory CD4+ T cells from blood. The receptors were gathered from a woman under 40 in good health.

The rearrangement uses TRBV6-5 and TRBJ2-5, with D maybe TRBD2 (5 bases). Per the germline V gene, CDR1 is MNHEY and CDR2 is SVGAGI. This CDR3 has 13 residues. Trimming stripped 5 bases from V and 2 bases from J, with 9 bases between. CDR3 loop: CASSRAEQETQYF. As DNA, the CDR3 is TGTGCCAGCAGTCGAGCGGAACAAGAGACCCAGTACTTC.

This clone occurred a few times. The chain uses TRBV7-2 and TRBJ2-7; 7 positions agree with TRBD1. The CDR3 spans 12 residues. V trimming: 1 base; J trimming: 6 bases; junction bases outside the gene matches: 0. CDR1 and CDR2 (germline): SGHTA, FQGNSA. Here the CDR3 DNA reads TGTGCCAGCAGCTTAGACAGGGGCGAGCAGTACTTC. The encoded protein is CASSLDRGEQYF. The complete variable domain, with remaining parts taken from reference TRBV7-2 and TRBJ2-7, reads GAGVSQSPSNKVTEKGKDVELRCDPISGHTALYWYRQSLGQGLEFLIYFQGNSAPDKSGLPSDRFSAERTGGSVSTLTIQRTQQEDSAVYLCASSLDRGEQYFGPGTRLTVT.

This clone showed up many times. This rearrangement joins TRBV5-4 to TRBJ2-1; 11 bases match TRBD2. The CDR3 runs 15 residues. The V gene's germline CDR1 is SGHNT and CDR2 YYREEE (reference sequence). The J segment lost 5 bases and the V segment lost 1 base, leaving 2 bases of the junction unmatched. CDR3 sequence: CASSLTSGSHNEQFF. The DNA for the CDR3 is TGTGCCAGCAGCTTGACTAGCGGGAGCCACAATGAGCAGTTCTTC.

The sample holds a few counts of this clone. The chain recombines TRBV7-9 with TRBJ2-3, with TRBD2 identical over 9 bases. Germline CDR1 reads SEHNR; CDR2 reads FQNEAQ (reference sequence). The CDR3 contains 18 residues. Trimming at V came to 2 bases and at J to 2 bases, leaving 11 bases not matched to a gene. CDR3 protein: CASSLISGRPLYTDTQYF. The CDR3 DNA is TGTGCCAGCAGCTTAATCAGCGGGAGGCCTCTATACACAGATACGCAGTATTTT.

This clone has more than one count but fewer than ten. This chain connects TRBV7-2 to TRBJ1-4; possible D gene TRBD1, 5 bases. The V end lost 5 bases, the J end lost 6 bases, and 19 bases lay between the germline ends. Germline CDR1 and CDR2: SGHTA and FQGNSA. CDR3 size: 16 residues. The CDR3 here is CASSPLVGGSDEKLFF. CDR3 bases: TGTGCCAGCAGCCCACTCGTCGGGGGGAGCGATGAAAAACTGTTTTTT.

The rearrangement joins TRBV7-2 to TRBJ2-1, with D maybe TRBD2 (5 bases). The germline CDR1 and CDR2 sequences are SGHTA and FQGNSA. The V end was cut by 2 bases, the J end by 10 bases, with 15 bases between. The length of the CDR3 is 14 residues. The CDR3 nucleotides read TGTGCCAGCAGCTTATGGGTGAGGGTTCAGGAGCAGTTCTTC. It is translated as CASSLWVRVQEQFF.

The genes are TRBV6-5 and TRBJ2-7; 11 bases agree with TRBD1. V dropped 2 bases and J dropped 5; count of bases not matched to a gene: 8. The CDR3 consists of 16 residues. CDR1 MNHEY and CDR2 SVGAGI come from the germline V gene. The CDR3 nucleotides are TGTGCCAGCAGTTACGCCCGGACAGGGGGCTTCAACGAGCAGTACTTC. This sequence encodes CASSYARTGGFNEQYF.

The CDR3 DNA is TGCAGTGCTCGCAATATTTACGAGCAGTACTTC. The encoded protein is CSARNIYEQYF. This chain links TRBV20-1 with TRBJ2-5; D call uncertain. The DNA end lines up better with TRBJ2-7; the J call may be wrong. This CDR3 comprises 11 residues. The V gene's germline CDR1 is DFQATT and CDR2 SNEGSKA (reference sequence).

The CDR3: CASSQDIFSGSIWGDTQYF. The CDR3 DNA is TGCGCCAGCAGCCAAGATATTTTTAGCGGGAGTATTTGGGGGGATACGCAGTATTTT. J is TRBJ2-3 and V is TRBV4-3; TRBD2 matches 9 bases. The CDR3 runs 19 residues. The V gene end was trimmed by 0 bases and the J gene end by 6 bases; junction bases not matched to a gene: 16. CDR1 is LGHNA and CDR2 is YSLEER in the germline V gene.

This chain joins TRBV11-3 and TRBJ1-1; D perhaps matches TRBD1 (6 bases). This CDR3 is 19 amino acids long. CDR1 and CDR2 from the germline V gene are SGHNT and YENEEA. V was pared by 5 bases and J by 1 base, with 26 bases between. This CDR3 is CASSPLGGPQDRGNTEAFF. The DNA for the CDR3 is TGTGCCAGCAGCCCCCTTGGGGGCCCCCAAGACAGAGGGAACACTGAAGCTTTCTTT.

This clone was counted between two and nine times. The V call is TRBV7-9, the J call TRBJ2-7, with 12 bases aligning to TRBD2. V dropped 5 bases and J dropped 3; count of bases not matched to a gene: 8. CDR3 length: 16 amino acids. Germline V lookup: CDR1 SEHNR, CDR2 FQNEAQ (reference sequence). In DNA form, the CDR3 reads TGTGCCAGCAGCCCATCGTTGACTAGCGGGAGCTACGAGCAGTACTTC. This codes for CASSPSLTSGSYEQYF.

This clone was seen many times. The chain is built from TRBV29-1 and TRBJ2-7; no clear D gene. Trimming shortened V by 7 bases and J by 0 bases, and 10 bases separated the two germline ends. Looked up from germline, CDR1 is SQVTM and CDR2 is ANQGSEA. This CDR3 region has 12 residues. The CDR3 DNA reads TGCAGCGGTGCGACTGCCTCCTACGAGCAGTACTTC. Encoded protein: CSGATASYEQYF.

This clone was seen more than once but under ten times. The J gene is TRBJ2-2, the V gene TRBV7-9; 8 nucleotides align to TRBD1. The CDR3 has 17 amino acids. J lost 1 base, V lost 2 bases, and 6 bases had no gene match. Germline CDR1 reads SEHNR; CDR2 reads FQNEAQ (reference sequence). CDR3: CASSLWGGQGNTGELFF. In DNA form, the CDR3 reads TGTGCCAGCAGCTTATGGGGCGGACAGGGGAACACCGGGGAGCTGTTTTTT.

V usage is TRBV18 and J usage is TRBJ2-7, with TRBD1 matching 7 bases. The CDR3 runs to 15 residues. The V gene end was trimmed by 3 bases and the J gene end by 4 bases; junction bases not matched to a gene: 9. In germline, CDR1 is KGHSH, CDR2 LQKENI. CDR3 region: CASSPVGQGVYEQYF. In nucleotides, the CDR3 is TGTGCCAGCTCACCGGTGGGGCAGGGGGTGTACGAGCAGTACTTC. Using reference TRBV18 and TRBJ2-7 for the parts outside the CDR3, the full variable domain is NAGVMQNPRHLVRRRGQEARLRCSPMKGHSHVYWYRQLPEEGLKFMVYLQKENIIDESGMPKERFSAEFPKEGPSILRIQQVVRGDSAAYFCASSPVGQGVYEQYFGPGTRLTVT.

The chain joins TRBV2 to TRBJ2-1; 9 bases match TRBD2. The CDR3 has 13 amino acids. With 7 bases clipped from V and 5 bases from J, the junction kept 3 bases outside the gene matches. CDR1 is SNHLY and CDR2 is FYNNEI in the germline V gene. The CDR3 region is CASKREANNEQFF. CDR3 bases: TGTGCCAGCAAGCGGGAGGCGAACAATGAGCAGTTCTTC.

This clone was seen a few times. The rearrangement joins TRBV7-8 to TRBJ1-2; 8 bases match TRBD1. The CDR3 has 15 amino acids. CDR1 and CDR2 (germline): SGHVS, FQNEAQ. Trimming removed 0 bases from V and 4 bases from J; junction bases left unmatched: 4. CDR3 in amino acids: CASSLAATGAYGYTF. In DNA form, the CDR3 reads TGTGCCAGCAGCTTAGCCGCGACAGGGGCCTATGGCTACACCTTC.

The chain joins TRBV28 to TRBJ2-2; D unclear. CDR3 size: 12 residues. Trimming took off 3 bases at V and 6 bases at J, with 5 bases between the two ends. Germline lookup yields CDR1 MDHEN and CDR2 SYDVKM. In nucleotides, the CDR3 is TGTGCCAGCAGTTTGATAGCCGGGGAGCTGTTTTTT. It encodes CASSLIAGELFF.

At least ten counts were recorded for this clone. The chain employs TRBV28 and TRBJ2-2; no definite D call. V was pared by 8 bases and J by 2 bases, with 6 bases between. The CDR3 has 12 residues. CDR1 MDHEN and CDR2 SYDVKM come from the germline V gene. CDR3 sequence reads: CASLRNTGELFF. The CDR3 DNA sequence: TGTGCCAGCCTGAGAAACACCGGGGAGCTGTTTTTT.

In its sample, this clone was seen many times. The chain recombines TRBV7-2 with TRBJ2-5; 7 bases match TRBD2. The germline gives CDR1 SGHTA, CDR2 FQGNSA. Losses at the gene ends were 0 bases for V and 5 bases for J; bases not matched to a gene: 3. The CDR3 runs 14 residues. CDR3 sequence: CASSLAGAGETQYF. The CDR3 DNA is TGTGCCAGCAGCTTAGCGGGAGCGGGGGAGACCCAGTACTTC.

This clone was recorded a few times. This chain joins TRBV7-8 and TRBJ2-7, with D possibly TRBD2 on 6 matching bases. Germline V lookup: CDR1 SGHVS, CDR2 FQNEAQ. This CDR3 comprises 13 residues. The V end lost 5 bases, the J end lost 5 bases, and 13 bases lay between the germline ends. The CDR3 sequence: CASSRRGGDEQYF. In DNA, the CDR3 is TGTGCCAGCAGCAGGAGAGGCGGGGACGAGCAGTACTTC.

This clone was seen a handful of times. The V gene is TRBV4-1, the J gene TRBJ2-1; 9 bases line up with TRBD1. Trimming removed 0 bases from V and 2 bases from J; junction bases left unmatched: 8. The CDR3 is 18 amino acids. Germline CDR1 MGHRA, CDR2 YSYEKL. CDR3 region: CASSQDQGTGFTYNEQFF. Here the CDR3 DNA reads TGCGCCAGCAGCCAAGACCAAGGGACAGGGTTTACCTACAATGAGCAGTTCTTC.

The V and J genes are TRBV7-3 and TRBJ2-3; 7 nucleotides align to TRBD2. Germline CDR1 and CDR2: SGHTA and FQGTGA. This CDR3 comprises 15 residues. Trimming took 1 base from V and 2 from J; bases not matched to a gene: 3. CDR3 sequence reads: CASSLNLAVTDTQYF. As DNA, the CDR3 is TGTGCCAGCAGCTTAAACCTAGCGGTCACAGATACGCAGTATTTT.

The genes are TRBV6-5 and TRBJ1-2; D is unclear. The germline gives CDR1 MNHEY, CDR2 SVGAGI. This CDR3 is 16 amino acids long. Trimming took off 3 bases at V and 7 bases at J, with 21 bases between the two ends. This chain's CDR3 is CASSYGVGREGTGYTF. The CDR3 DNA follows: TGTGCCAGCAGTTATGGGGTCGGGCGTGAGGGTACTGGCTACACCTTC.

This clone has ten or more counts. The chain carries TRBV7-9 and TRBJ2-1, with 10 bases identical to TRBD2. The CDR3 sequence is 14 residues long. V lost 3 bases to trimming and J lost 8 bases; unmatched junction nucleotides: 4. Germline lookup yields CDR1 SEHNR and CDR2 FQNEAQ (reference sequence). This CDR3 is CASSFSGRWDEQFF. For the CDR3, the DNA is TGTGCCAGCAGCTTTAGCGGGAGGTGGGATGAGCAGTTCTTC.

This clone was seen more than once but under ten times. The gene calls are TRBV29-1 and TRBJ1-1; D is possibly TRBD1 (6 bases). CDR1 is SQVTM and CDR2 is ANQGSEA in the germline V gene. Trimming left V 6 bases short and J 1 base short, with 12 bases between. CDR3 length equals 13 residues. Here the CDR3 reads CSVKGGGNTEAFF. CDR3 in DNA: TGCAGCGTCAAAGGGGGGGGGAACACTGAAGCTTTCTTT.

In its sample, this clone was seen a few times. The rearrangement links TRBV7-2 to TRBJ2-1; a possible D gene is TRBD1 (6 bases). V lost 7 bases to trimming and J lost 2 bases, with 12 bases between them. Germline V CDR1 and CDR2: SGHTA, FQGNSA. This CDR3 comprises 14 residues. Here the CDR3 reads CASTGGPAYNEQFF. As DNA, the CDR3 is TGTGCCAGCACTGGGGGCCCGGCCTACAATGAGCAGTTCTTC.

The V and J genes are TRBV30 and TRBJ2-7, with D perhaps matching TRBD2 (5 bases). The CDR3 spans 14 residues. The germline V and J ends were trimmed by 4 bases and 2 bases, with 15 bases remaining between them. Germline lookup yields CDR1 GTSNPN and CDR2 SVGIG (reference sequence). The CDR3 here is CAWKVSETTYEQYF. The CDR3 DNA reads TGTGCCTGGAAGGTTAGCGAAACAACCTACGAGCAGTACTTC.

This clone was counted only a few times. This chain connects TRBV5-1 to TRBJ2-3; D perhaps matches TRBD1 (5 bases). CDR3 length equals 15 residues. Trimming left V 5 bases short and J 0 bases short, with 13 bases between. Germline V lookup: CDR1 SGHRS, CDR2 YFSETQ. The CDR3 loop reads CASSSDSTSTDTQYF. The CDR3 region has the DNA TGCGCCAGCAGTTCCGACAGCACTAGCACAGATACGCAGTATTTT. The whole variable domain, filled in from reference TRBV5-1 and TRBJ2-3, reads KAGVTQTPRYLIKTRGQQVTLSCSPISGHRSVSWYQQTPGQGLQFLFEYFSETQRNKGNFPGRFSGRQFSNSRSEMNVSTLELGDSALYLCASSSDSTSTDTQYFGPGTRLTVL.

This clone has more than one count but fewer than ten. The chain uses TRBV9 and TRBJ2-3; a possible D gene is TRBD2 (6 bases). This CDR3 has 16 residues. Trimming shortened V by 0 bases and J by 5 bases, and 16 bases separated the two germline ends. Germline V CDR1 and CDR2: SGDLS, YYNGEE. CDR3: CASSVGGTGARDTQYF. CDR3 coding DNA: TGTGCCAGCAGCGTAGGGGGGACGGGAGCTAGAGATACGCAGTATTTT. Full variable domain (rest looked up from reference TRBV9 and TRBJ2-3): DSGVTQTPKHLITATGQRVTLRCSPRSGDLSVYWYQQSLDQGLQFLIQYYNGEERAKGNILERFSAQQFPDLHSELNLSSLELGDSALYFCASSVGGTGARDTQYFGPGTRLTVL.

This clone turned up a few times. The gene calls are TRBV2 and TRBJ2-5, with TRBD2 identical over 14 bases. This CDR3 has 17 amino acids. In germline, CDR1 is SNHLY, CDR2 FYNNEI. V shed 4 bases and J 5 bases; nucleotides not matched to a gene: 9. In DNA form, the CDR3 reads TGTGCCAGCAGTGGGGGACTAGCGGGAGCTATATCGGAGACCCAGTACTTC. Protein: CASSGGLAGAISETQYF.